The 17 T cell receptor beta chains listed next were all sequenced from one sample in a study of blood T cell repertoires in COVID-19. Profiled with immunoSEQ multiplex PCR; TCRdb holds only in-frame clones, not every one. The sample carries 200,000 to 300,000 clones, approximately 88% recorded once. The material sequenced was PBMCs or T cells enriched from blood (not recorded which). All receptors derive from a woman aged 40 to 55 who had been exposed to COVID-19.

V and J are TRBV28 and TRBJ1-2; D gene ambiguous. V was clipped by 6 bases and J by 6 bases, with 14 bases between them. CDR3 length: 13 residues. The V gene's germline CDR1 is MDHEN and CDR2 SYDVKM. CDR3 loop: CASRKEAVDGYTF. CDR3 bases: TGTGCCAGCAGGAAGGAGGCAGTAGATGGCTACACCTTC.

The CDR3 nucleotides are TGTGCCTGGAGTAGTATCCCCCTACCCATCTCTGGAAACACCATATATTTT. Translated: CAWSSIPLPISGNTIYF. The chain has TRBV30 and TRBJ1-3; D not resolved. This CDR3 is 17 amino acids long. Trimming pared 2 bases from V and 0 bases from J, leaving 17 bases between. Germline CDR1 GTSNPN, CDR2 SVGIG (reference sequence).

The chain recombines TRBV3-1 (or the pseudogene TRBV3-2) with TRBJ1-2, with D unresolved. In germline, CDR1 is LGHDT, CDR2 YNNKEL (reference sequence). CDR3 size: 18 residues. The ends were cut back, 4 bases at V and 5 bases at J, with 26 bases in the middle. The CDR3 loop is CASSPRRLRPPVYYGYTF. DNA for the CDR3: TGTGCCAGCAGCCCACGTCGACTAAGGCCCCCGGTCTATTATGGCTACACCTTC.

The chain joins TRBV4-3 to TRBJ1-5; D is ambiguous. V dropped 4 bases and J dropped 4 bases, with 14 bases sitting between them. Germline V lookup: CDR1 LGHNA, CDR2 YSLEER. There are 15 residues in the CDR3. Here the CDR3 reads CASSLEWNSNQPQHF. As DNA, the CDR3 is TGCGCCAGCAGCCTGGAGTGGAATTCGAATCAGCCCCAGCATTTT.

Worth noting for this clone: The same CDR3 is also encoded by other DNA sequences in this sample. The genes are TRBV6-4 and TRBJ2-1; possibly TRBD2 for D (7 bases). V was shortened by 4 bases and J by 6 bases, with 13 bases between the two germline ends. The CDR3 extends over 14 amino acids. Germline V gene sequence: CDR1 MRHNA, CDR2 SNTAGT. The CDR3 DNA reads TGTGCCAGCAGTGTGGAGGGGGGGGTCAATGAGCAGTTCTTC. It encodes CASSVEGGVNEQFF.

A remark on this clone: The junction does not match germline at one end; this may be a read error. This chain connects TRBV5-1 to TRBJ2-5; maybe TRBD2 (6 bases). This CDR3 is built from 16 residues. CDR1 is SGHRS, CDR2 YFSETQ, per germline. This chain's CDR3 is CASSTPGEGTEETQYF. CDR3 in DNA: TGTGCCAGCAGCACCCCGGGGGAAGGGACGGAAGAGACCCAGTACTTC. Together with reference TRBV5-1 and TRBJ2-5, the CDR3 gives the full variable domain: KAGVTQTPRYLIKTRGQQVTLSCSPISGHRSVSWYQQTPGQGLQFLFEYFSETQRNKGNFPGRFSGRQFSNSRSEMNVSTLELGDSALYLCASSTPGEGTEETQYFGPGTRLLVL.

This chain uses TRBV18 with TRBJ1-2; TRBD1 is a possible D gene (5 bases). Trimming removed 3 bases at V and 8 bases at J, with 16 bases between. The CDR3 runs 14 residues. The germline CDR1 and CDR2 sequences are KGHSH and LQKENI. The CDR3 region is CASSPQTAPKGYTF. The CDR3, as DNA: TGTGCCAGCTCACCCCAGACAGCCCCTAAAGGCTACACCTTC.

The chain links TRBV6-5 to TRBJ2-7; possible D gene TRBD2, 5 bases. The germline CDR1 and CDR2 sequences are MNHEY and SVGAGI. CDR3 length: 14 amino acids. Deletions cut 7 bases from V and 0 bases from J, with 13 bases between. CDR3 region: CASTEADISYEQYV. CDR3 sequence (DNA): TGTGCCAGCACGGAGGCCGATATCTCCTACGAGCAGTACGTC.

V and J are TRBV19 and TRBJ1-6; D gene uncertain. The CDR3 covers 15 residues. Between the trimmed V and J ends, which lost 7 bases and 6 bases, there was a span of 16 bases. The germline CDR1 and CDR2 sequences are LNHDA and SQIVND (reference sequence). The CDR3 region is CASTQVQLPNSPLHF. For the CDR3, the DNA is TGTGCCAGTACCCAGGTCCAGCTACCTAATTCACCCCTCCACTTT.

CDR3 protein: CASSQGQGDYGYTF. CDR3 bases: TGTGCCAGCAGCCAGGGACAGGGAGACTATGGCTACACCTTC. V usage is TRBV11-2 and J usage is TRBJ1-2; the match to TRBD1 covers 9 bases. V shed 5 bases and J 3 bases; nucleotides not matched to a gene: 4. There are 14 residues in the CDR3. Per germline, CDR1 SGHAT and CDR2 FQNNGV.

This chain uses TRBV19 with TRBJ2-2; weak D call: TRBD2 (6 bases). V was shortened by 2 bases and J by 7 bases, with 23 bases between the two germline ends. The CDR3 is 18 residues long. Germline values: CDR1 LNHDA, CDR2 SQIVND (reference sequence). CDR3 region: CASSIPTGRADSGGELFF. The CDR3 DNA reads as TGTGCCAGTAGTATACCTACCGGGAGAGCTGACAGCGGCGGGGAGCTGTTTTTT.

The chain combines TRBV11-2 with TRBJ2-3, with TRBD2 matching 12 bases. Germline V gives CDR1 SGHAT, CDR2 FQNNGV. Unmatched junction bases numbered 5, after V lost 1 base and J lost 3 bases. This CDR3 comprises 17 residues. The CDR3 loop is CASSLGASGGVTDTQYF. Written as DNA, the CDR3 is TGTGCCAGCAGCTTAGGGGCTAGCGGGGGGGTTACAGATACGCAGTATTTT.

V is TRBV7-8 and J is TRBJ2-1; D perhaps matches TRBD1 (6 bases). The CDR3 contains 16 residues. CDR1 and CDR2 (germline): SGHVS, FQNEAQ. Trimming removed 1 base at V and 0 bases at J, with 10 bases between. CDR3 bases: TGTGCCAGCAGCTTAGAAGACAGGCCCTCCTACAATGAGCAGTTCTTC. Translation: CASSLEDRPSYNEQFF. Filled out from reference TRBV7-8 and TRBJ2-1, the complete variable domain reads GAGVSQSPRYKVAKRGQDVALRCDPISGHVSLFWYQQALGQGPEFLTYFQNEAQLDKSGLPSDRFFAERPEGSVSTLKIQRTQQEDSAVYLCASSLEDRPSYNEQFFGPGTRLTVL.

The chain combines TRBV6-5 with TRBJ2-4; 9 nucleotides match TRBD1. CDR3 length equals 16 residues. The germline gives CDR1 MNHEY, CDR2 SVGAGI. V gave up 4 bases and J gave up 7 bases; unmatched junction bases: 11. The CDR3 DNA reads TGTGCCAGCAGTTCAATTGAACAGGGGGCAGGGAACATTCAGTACTTC. This codes for CASSSIEQGAGNIQYF.

This chain joins TRBV27 and TRBJ2-5; unclear D gene. The length of the CDR3 is 13 residues. Trimming cost V 6 bases and J 2 bases, with 10 bases left between them. Germline CDR1 reads MNHEY; CDR2 reads SMNVEV (reference sequence). CDR3 amino acids: CASSNVGQETQYF. The CDR3 DNA sequence: TGTGCCAGCAGCAACGTCGGGCAAGAGACCCAGTACTTC.

This sequence joins TRBV27 and TRBJ2-1; TRBD1 agrees at 9 bases. In germline, CDR1 is MNHEY, CDR2 SMNVEV (reference sequence). V was clipped by 5 bases and J by 5 bases; unmatched bases: 7. This CDR3 is 15 amino acids long. Written as DNA, the CDR3 is TGTGCCAGCAGTCCTTTTGGGACAGGGAACAATGAGCAGTTCTTC. Translated, it gives CASSPFGTGNNEQFF.

The rearrangement links TRBV7-8 to TRBJ1-5; D call uncertain. Germline CDR1 is SGHVS and CDR2 is FQNEAQ. The V and J ends lost 1 base and 0 bases respectively, with 10 bases between them. The CDR3 has 16 residues. The CDR3 sequence: CASSLVRQYSNQPQHF. As DNA, the CDR3 is TGTGCCAGCAGCTTAGTCCGCCAGTATAGCAATCAGCCCCAGCATTTT.